This paragraph reports one T cell receptor (beta chain). Its binding antigen is unknown. Base qualities are not provided; no much larger clone lies one nucleotide away. This specimen belongs to a study of T cell changes during pregnancy in multiple sclerosis (dated by TCRdb to between 2018 and 2020). As for the study more broadly: The study looked at changes in the T cell repertoire across pregnancy in women with multiple sclerosis.

The CDR3, from cysteine to phenylalanine, totals 16 residues. Left in the record is the CDR3 DNA by itself, 48 bases read in frame from the first base. V ends up 0 bases short and J 4 bases short, with an unmatched junction base count of 1. In the germline V gene, CDR1 corresponds to SGHRS and CDR2 to YFSETQ. The method was the immunoSEQ multiplex PCR assay. In its TCRdb copy, this immuneACCESS table keeps in-frame sequences only and misses some clones. Where compared with another copy, unresolved V genes explain less than half of these, and the others have no known cause. A total of some 68,000 clones appear in this sample, approximately 90% of them only once. The top ten clonotypes cover almost 1.5% of the sample.

The receptor chain draws on TRBV5-1 and TRBJ2-3, and 14 junction bases match TRBD2. The TCR was taken from a female donor with multiple sclerosis, enrolled in a pregnancy study. The sample here was peripheral blood, taken in the second trimester of pregnancy. The CDR3 protein is CASSLGLAGGADTQYF. Here is the DNA: TGCGCCAGCAGCTTGGGACTAGCGGGAGGGGCAGATACGCAGTATTTT. Where the CDR3 stops, the reference TRBV5-1 and TRBJ2-3 genes take over; the full variable domain is KAGVTQTPRYLIKTRGQQVTLSCSPISGHRSVSWYQQTPGQGLQFLFEYFSETQRNKGNFPGRFSGRQFSNSRSEMNVSTLELGDSALYLCASSLGLAGGADTQYFGPGTRLTVL.